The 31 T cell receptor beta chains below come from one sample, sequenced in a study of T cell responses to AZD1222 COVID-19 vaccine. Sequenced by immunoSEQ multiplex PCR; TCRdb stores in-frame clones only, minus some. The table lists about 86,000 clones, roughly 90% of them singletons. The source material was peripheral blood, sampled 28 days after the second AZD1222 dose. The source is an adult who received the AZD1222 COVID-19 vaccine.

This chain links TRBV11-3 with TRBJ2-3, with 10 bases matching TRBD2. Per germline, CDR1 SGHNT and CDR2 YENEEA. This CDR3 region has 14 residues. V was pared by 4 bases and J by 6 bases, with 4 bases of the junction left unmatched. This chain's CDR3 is CASSSGLAADTQYF. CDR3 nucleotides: TGTGCCAGCAGCTCCGGACTAGCGGCCGATACGCAGTATTTT.

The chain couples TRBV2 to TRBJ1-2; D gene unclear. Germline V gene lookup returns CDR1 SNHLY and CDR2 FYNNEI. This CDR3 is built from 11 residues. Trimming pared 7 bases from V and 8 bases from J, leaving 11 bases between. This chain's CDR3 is CASIRERGYTF. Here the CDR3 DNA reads TGTGCCAGCATAAGGGAGCGAGGCTACACCTTC.

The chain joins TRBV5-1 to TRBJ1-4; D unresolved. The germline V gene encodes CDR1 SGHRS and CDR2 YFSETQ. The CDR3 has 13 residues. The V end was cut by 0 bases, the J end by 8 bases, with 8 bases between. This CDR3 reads CASSLGDREKLFF. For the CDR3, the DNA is TGCGCCAGCAGCTTGGGGGATCGGGAAAAACTGTTTTTT.

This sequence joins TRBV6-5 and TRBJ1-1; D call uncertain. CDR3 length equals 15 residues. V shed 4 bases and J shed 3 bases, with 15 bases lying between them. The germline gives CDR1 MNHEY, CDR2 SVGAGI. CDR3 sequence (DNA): TGTGCCAGCAGTTTTTATGACGTGGACCACACTGAAGCTTTCTTT. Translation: CASSFYDVDHTEAFF.

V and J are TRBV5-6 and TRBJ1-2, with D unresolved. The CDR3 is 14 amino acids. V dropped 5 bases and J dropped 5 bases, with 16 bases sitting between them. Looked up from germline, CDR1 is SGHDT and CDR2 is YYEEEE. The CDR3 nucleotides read TGTGCCAGCAGAGATTGGGGTGGAGAATATGGCTACACCTTC. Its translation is CASRDWGGEYGYTF.

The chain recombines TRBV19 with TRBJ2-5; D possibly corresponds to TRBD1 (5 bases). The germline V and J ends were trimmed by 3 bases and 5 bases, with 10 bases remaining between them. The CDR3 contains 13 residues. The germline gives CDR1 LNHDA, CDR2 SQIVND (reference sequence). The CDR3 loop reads CASSIWGAETQYF. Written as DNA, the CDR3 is TGTGCCAGTAGTATCTGGGGCGCGGAGACCCAGTACTTC. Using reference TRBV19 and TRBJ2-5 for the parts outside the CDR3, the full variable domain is DGGITQSPKYLFRKEGQNVTLSCEQNLNHDAMYWYRQDPGQGLRLIYYSQIVNDFQKGDIAEGYSVSREKKESFPLTVTSAQKNPTAFYLCASSIWGAETQYFGPGTRLLVL.

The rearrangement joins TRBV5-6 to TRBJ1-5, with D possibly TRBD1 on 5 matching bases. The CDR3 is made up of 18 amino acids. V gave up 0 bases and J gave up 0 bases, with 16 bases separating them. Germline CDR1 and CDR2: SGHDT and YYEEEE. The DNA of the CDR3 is TGTGCCAGCAGCTTGGCCAGGCAGGGAATCGATAGCAATCAGCCCCAGCATTTT. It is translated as CASSLARQGIDSNQPQHF.

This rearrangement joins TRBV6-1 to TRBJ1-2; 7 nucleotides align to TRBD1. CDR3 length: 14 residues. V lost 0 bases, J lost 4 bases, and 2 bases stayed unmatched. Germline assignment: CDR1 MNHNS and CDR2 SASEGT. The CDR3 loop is CASSEAPGGYGYTF. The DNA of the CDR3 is TGTGCCAGCAGTGAAGCACCAGGGGGCTATGGCTACACCTTC.

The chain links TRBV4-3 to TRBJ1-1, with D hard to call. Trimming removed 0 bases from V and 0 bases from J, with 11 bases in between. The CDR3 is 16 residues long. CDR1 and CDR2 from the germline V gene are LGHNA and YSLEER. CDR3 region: CASSQDFSRLNTEAFF. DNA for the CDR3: TGCGCCAGCAGCCAAGATTTTAGCAGGTTGAACACTGAAGCTTTCTTT.

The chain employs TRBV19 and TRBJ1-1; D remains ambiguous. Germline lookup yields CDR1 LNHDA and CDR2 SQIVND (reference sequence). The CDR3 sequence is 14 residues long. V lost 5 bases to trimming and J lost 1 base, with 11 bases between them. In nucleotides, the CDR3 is TGTGCCAGTAGTCCAACGGACCCGAACACTGAAGCTTTCTTT. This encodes CASSPTDPNTEAFF.

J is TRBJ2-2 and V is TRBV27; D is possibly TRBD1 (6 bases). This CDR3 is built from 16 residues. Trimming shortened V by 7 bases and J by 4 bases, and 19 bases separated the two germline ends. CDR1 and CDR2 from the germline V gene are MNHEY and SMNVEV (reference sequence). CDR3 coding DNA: TGTGCCAGCATCCCCAGGGGCCCGCGAGCCACCGGGGAGCTGTTTTTT. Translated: CASIPRGPRATGELFF.

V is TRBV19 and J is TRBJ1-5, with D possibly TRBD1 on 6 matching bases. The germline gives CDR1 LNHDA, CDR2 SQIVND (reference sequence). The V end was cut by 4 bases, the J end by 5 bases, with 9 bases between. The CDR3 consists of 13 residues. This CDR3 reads CASSTYRDQPQHF. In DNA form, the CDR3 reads TGTGCCAGTAGTACCTACAGGGATCAGCCCCAGCATTTT.

The CDR3 sequence: CASSLGSTYEQYF. For the CDR3, the DNA is TGTGCCAGCAGCTTGGGCAGCACCTACGAGCAGTACTTC. This chain connects TRBV7-9 to TRBJ2-7; D unresolved. CDR1 and CDR2 from the germline V gene are SEHNR and FQNEAQ (reference sequence). This CDR3 is built from 13 residues. V shed 3 bases and J shed 2 bases, with 8 bases lying between them.

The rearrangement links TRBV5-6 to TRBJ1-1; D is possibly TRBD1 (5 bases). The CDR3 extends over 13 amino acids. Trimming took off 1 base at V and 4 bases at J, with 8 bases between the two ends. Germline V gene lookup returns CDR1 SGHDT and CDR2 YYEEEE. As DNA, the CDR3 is TGTGCCAGCAGCTTGTTCGGGGGCACTGAAGCTTTCTTT. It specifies CASSLFGGTEAFF. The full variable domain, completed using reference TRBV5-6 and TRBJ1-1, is DAGVTQSPTHLIKTRGQQVTLRCSPKSGHDTVSWYQQALGQGPQFIFQYYEEEERQRGNFPDRFSGHQFPNYSSELNVNALLLGDSALYLCASSLFGGTEAFFGQGTRLTVV.

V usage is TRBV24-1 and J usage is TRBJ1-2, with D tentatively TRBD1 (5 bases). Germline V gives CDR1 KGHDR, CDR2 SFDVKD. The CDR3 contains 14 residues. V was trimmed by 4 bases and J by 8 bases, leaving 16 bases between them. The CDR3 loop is CATSDPGGAGGYTF. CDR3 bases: TGTGCCACCAGTGACCCCGGCGGGGCGGGGGGCTACACCTTC.

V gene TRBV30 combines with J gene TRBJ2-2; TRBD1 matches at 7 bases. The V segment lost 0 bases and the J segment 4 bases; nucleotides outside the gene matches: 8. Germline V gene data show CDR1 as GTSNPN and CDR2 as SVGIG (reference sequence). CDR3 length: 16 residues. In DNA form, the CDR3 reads TGTGCCTGGAGTGTACCCGGGACAGTTCTCACCGGGGAGCTGTTTTTT. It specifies CAWSVPGTVLTGELFF.

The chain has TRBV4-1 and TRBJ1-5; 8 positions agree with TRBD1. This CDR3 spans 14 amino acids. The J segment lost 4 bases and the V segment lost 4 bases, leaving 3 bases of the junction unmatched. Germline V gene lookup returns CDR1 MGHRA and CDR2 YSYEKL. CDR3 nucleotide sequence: TGCGCCAGCAGCCCCGGGACAGGAAATCAGCCCCAGCATTTT. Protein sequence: CASSPGTGNQPQHF.

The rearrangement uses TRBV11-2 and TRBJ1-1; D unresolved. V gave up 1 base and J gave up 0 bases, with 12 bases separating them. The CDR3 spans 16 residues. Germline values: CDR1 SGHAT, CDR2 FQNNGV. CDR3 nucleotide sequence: TGTGCCAGCAGCTTAGGGACGGCGATACTGAACACTGAAGCTTTCTTT. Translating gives CASSLGTAILNTEAFF.

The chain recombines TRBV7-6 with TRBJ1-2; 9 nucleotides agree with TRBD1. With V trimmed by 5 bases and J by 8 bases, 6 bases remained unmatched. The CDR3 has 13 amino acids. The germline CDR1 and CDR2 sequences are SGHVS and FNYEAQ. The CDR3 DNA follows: TGTGCCAGCAGCCAACAGGGGGCTCGGGGCTACACCTTC. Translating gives CASSQQGARGYTF.

The CDR3 loop is CASSPYDVDTEAFF. The CDR3, as DNA: TGTGCCAGCAGCCCATATGATGTGGACACTGAAGCTTTCTTT. The gene calls are TRBV7-9 and TRBJ1-1; D unresolved. CDR1 and CDR2 from the germline V gene are SEHNR and FQNEAQ (reference sequence). V was clipped by 5 bases and J by 3 bases, with 13 bases between them. This CDR3 has 14 residues.

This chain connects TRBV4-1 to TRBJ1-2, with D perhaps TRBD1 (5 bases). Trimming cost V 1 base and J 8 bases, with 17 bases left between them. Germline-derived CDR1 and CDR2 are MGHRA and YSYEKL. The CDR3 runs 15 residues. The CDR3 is CASSQGQLELGGYTF. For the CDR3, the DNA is TGCGCCAGCAGCCAAGGACAGTTGGAGTTGGGAGGCTACACCTTC.

The CDR3 is CASSLSGELFF. The CDR3 DNA sequence: TGTGCCAGCAGCTTGTCCGGGGAGCTGTTTTTT. This chain links TRBV7-9 with TRBJ2-2; D call uncertain. Germline values: CDR1 SEHNR, CDR2 FQNEAQ (reference sequence). This CDR3 region has 11 residues. Trimming took 3 bases from V and 6 from J, leaving 2 bases between them.

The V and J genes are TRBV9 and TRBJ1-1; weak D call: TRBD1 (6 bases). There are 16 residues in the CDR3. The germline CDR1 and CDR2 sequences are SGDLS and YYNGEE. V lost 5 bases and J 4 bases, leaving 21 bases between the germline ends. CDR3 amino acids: CASSPTGLIGSTEAFF. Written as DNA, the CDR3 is TGTGCCAGCAGTCCGACAGGACTCATTGGGAGCACTGAAGCTTTCTTT.

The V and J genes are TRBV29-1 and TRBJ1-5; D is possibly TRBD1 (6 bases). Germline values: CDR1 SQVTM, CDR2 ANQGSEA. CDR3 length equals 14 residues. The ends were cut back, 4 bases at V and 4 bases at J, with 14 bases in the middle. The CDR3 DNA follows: TGCAGCGTTGCAATTGGGCAGGGGAATCAGCCCCAGCATTTT. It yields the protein CSVAIGQGNQPQHF.

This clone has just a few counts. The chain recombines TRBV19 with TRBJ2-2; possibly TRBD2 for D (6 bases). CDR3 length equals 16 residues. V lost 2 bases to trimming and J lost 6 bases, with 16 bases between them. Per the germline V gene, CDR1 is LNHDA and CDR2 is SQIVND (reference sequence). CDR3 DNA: TGTGCCAGTAGTATAAGTGGGACTGTTTACGCCGGGGAGCTGTTTTTT. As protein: CASSISGTVYAGELFF.

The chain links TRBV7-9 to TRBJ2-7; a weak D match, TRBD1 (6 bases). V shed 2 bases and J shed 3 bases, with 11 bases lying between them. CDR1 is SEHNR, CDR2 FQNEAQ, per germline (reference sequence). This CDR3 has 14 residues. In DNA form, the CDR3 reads TGTGCCAGCAGCTTACAGGGGCCCTACTACGAGCAGTACTTC. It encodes CASSLQGPYYEQYF. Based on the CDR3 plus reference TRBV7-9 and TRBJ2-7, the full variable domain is DTGVSQNPRHKITKRGQNVTFRCDPISEHNRLYWYRQTLGQGPEFLTYFQNEAQLEKSRLLSDRFSAERPKGSFSTLEIQRTEQGDSAMYLCASSLQGPYYEQYFGPGTRLTVT.

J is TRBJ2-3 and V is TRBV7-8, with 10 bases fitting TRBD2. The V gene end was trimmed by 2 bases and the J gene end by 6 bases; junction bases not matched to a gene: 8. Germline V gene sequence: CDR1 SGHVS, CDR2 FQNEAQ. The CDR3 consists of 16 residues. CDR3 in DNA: TGTGCCAGCAGCTTAACTGTCCTAGCGGGGGTGGATACGCAGTATTTT. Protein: CASSLTVLAGVDTQYF.

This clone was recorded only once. The chain's CDR3 is CASLNPQGSDTQYF. The CDR3 DNA reads TGCGCCAGCCTAAATCCTCAGGGTTCAGATACGCAGTATTTT. The chain joins TRBV5-1 to TRBJ2-3; D might be TRBD1 (5 bases). Germline V gives CDR1 SGHRS, CDR2 YFSETQ. The length of the CDR3 is 14 residues. V shed 7 bases and J shed 4 bases, with 16 bases lying between them.

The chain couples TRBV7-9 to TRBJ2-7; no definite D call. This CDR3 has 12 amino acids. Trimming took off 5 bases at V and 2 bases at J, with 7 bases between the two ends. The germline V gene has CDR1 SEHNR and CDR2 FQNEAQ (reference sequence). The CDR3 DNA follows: TGTGCCAGCAGCCGGTGGCCCTACGAGCAGTACTTC. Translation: CASSRWPYEQYF.

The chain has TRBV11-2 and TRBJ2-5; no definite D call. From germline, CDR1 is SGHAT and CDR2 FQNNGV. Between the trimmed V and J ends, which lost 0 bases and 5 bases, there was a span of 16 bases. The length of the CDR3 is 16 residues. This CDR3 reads CASSLDNERYWETQYF. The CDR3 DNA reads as TGTGCCAGCAGCTTAGATAACGAGAGGTACTGGGAGACCCAGTACTTC.

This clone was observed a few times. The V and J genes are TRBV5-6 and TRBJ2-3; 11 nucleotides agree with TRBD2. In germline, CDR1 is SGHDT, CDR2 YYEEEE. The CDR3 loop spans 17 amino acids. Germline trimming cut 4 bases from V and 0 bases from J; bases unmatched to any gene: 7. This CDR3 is CASSLLAGGSSTDTQYF. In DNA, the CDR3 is TGTGCCAGCAGCCTCCTAGCGGGGGGATCTAGCACAGATACGCAGTATTTT.